The source of this TCR beta chain is a study of shared clonotypes between healthy human individuals. Points on this clone: Its target is not known.

Overall study findings and caveats: Only blood samples were collected, and tissue repertoires likely differ. Represented genetic and exposure-history diversity was restricted by having few donors.

Several immunoSEQ 96-well plates shared each subset's DNA, each plate a replicate. Unsorted PBMC DNA went through sequencing on ten immunoSEQ deep assay plates. Here immunoSEQ multiplex PCR was the method, and the copy in TCRdb shows in-frame clones only, minus some. The profile shows roughly 500,000 clones, 70% to 80% of them singletons. This sequence originates from a woman in her thirties or forties in good health. Some clones in this sample may be carry-over from other donors' samples. Source material: PBMCs.

In DNA form, the CDR3 reads TGTGCCAGCAGCCTGGGACAGGGCGGTCAGCCCCAGCATTTT. Its translation: CASSLGQGGQPQHF. V gene TRBV4-2 combines with J gene TRBJ1-5, with TRBD1 matching over 9 bases. In germline, CDR1 is LGHNA, CDR2 YNFKEQ. The CDR3 spans 14 residues. The V gene end was trimmed by 4 bases and the J gene end by 6 bases; junction bases not matched to a gene: 4.